Sequencing of this T cell receptor (beta chain) was carried out in a study of control samples from healthy donors and cancer patients. Germline V gene lookup returns CDR1 LNHDA and CDR2 SQIVND (reference sequence). The CDR3 runs to 11 residues. Deletions cut 8 bases from V and 5 bases from J, with 9 bases between. Sequencing was performed with immunoSEQ multiplex PCR; in TCRdb, only in-frame clones are kept and a portion is missing. The data show about 92,000 clones, roughly four fifths seen once. The sample taken for sequencing was blood. The chain links TRBV19 to TRBJ1-1; D is undetermined. The origin of this receptor is an older woman in good health. DNA for the CDR3: TGTGCCAGTCGGCGGTGGACTGAAGCTTTCTTT. It encodes CASRRWTEAFF.